This T cell receptor beta chain was profiled in a study of blood T cell repertoires in COVID-19. Overall study: Both acute and convalescent COVID-19 samples were obtained from the United States, Italy and Spain. In each case, the material was cDNA or gDNA derived from T cells, B-cell-depleted T cells, or PBMCs.

Per the study methods: How many nucleated cells were present was estimated from reference gene primer amplification. Assay used: immunoSEQ multiplex PCR; TCRdb lists only in-frame clones, some missing. Clone size and V and J calls were adopted from that table, with D and trimming inferred from the DNA. The data contain 150,000 to 200,000 clones, 80% to 90% of them singletons. V was shortened by 5 bases and J by 4 bases, with 11 bases between the two germline ends. The CDR3 has 13 residues. Sequencing was done on a sample of peripheral blood. The receptor comes from a man in his late teens or twenties with active or convalescent COVID-19. This chain uses TRBV12-3 or TRBV12-4 with TRBJ1-2, with D perhaps TRBD1 (5 bases). The CDR3 region has the DNA TGTGCCAGCAGTCCGGGGAGGGGCTATGGCTACACCTTC. Amino acids: CASSPGRGYGYTF.